This TCR beta chain was found in a study of blood T cell repertoires in COVID-19. Individuals aged roughly 18 to 95 years were recruited from 20 to 25 US areas. Two negative PCRs, clearance, or symptom resolution were required of recovered Cohort 3 donors. How the authors handled the data: How many nucleated cells were present was estimated from reference gene primer amplification. Assay used: immunoSEQ multiplex PCR; TCRdb lists only in-frame clones, some missing. The DNA gave D and trimming, while V, J and clone size come from that table. The sample holds roughly 200,000 clones, about 90% seen once. CDR1 SGHRS and CDR2 YFSETQ come from the germline V gene. The junction had 10 bases not matched to a gene; V was cut back by 5 bases and J by 5 bases. The CDR3 contains 15 residues.

Material: PBMCs or T cells enriched from blood (not recorded which). This receptor was identified in a man aged 30-40 years who had recovered from COVID-19. V and J are TRBV5-1 and TRBJ2-3; 8 bases line up with TRBD1. Written as DNA, the CDR3 is TGCGCCAGCAGTACCGGGACAGGCGGACTAGATACGCAGTATTTT. Translation: CASSTGTGGLDTQYF.